This TCR beta chain stems from a study of blood T cell repertoires in COVID-19. Study in general: COVID-19 samples from acute and convalescent phases originated in the United States, Italy and Spain.

This clone was observed once. Per the original data handling: Researchers report that nucleated cell counts were estimated from reference gene primer amplification. The protocol was immunoSEQ multiplex PCR, while the TCRdb copy is restricted to in-frame clones and leaves out a portion. D and trimming come from the DNA, and the V and J calls and clone size come from that table. This sample has 300,000 to 400,000 clones, with over 80% found just once. Germline lookup yields CDR1 LGHNA and CDR2 YSLEER. V trimming: 0 bases; J trimming: 2 bases; junction bases outside the gene matches: 9. The CDR3 is 18 residues long.

The chain has TRBV4-3 and TRBJ2-1; 8 bases match TRBD2. Sequencing used peripheral blood. The TCR originated in a woman in her 50s with COVID-19, enrolled during active disease. The CDR3 reads CASSQDLQLAEPYNEQFF. The CDR3 DNA reads as TGCGCCAGCAGCCAAGATCTCCAACTAGCGGAGCCCTACAATGAGCAGTTCTTC.